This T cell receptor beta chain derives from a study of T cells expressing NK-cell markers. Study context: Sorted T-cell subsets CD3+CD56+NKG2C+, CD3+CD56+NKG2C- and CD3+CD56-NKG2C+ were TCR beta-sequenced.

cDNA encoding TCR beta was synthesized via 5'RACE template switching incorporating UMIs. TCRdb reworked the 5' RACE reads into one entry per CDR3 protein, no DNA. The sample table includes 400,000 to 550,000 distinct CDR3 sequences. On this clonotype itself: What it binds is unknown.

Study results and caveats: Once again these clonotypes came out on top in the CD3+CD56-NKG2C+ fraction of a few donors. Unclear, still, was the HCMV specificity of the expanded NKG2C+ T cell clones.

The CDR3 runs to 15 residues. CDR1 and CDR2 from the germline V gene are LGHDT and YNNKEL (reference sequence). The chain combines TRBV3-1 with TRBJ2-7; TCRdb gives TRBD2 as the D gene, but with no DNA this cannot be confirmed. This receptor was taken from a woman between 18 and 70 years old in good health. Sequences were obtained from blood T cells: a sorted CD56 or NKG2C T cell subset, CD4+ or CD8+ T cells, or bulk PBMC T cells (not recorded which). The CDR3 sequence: CASSQGLAGFYEQYF.